Described below is a single T cell receptor beta chain sequence and its context. Its antigen is unidentified. 60 Vbeta and 13 Jbeta primers were used in PCR. Only in-frame clones appear in the TCRdb table, and some are missing; sequencing was by immunoSEQ multiplex PCR. This sample contains 200,000 or so clones. From germline, CDR1 is SGHDN and CDR2 FVKESK. The CDR3 extends over 17 amino acids. V trimming: 2 bases; J trimming: 3 bases; junction bases outside the gene matches: 10. The source of the sample is a study of cytomegalovirus exposure and HLA in healthy donors. Overall study results and limits: The authors later linked a missense DCLRE1C variant to TCR beta V- and J-gene trimming.

The sample comprised PBMCs. The sequence was obtained from a boy younger than 18 in good health and CMV-seronegative. The V and J genes are TRBV14 and TRBJ2-7, with 10 bases matching TRBD1. The CDR3 is CASSQWGSGQGSYEQYF. The CDR3 DNA is TGTGCCAGCAGCCAATGGGGTTCGGGACAGGGGAGCTACGAGCAGTACTTC.